Listed below are T cell receptor beta chains from one sample, sequenced in a study of T-cell memory formation after mild COVID-19. TCRdb reprocessed the 5' RACE reads with MiXCR, giving one entry per CDR3 protein. The sample has approximately 340,000 distinct CDR3 sequences; 15% to 20% are singletons. Sequences were obtained from PBMCs or a T cell subset sorted from them (not recorded which). Receptors were obtained from a man in his late teens or twenties who had mild COVID-19 (a few samples of this study predate the infection). Cell type and time point are not known. CDR3s include the opening cysteine and the closing phenylalanine or tryptophan. Each record gives: clone size, V gene, J gene, D gene, CDR3 protein, CDR3 DNA. A D gene is named only where the DNA matches it firmly. Size tells how often a clone was seen (once, few, many) or the class of an expanded clone, and some rows leave it out.

abundance: -; v_gene: TRBV12-3/TRBV12-4; j_gene: TRBJ2-2; d_gene: TRBD2; CDR3aa: CASRIAGWNTGELFF; CDR3nt: TGTGCCAGCAGAATAGCGGGGTGGAACACCGGGGAGCTGTTTTTT
abundance: -; v_gene: TRBV7-2; j_gene: TRBJ1-1; d_gene: -; CDR3aa: CASSLLRGTEAFF; CDR3nt: TGTGCCAGCAGCTTACTGCGGGGTACTGAAGCTTTCTTT
abundance: -; v_gene: TRBV5-1; j_gene: TRBJ1-1; d_gene: TRBD1; CDR3aa: CASSLGQADTEAFF; CDR3nt: TGCGCCAGCAGTTTAGGACAGGCAGACACTGAAGCTTTCTTT
abundance: few; v_gene: TRBV20-1; j_gene: TRBJ1-4; d_gene: TRBD1; CDR3aa: CSAQGGGRRLFF; CDR3nt: TGCAGTGCTCAGGGGGGCGGGCGGCGGCTGTTTTTT
abundance: many; v_gene: TRBV2; j_gene: TRBJ2-1; d_gene: -; CDR3aa: CASSPNEQFF; CDR3nt: TGTGCCAGCAGTCCCAATGAGCAGTTCTTC
abundance: few; v_gene: TRBV4-1; j_gene: TRBJ2-2; d_gene: -; CDR3aa: CASSQNTAGELFF; CDR3nt: TGCGCCAGCAGCCAAAACACCGCCGGGGAGCTGTTTTTT
abundance: -; v_gene: TRBV28; j_gene: TRBJ2-7; d_gene: -; CDR3aa: CASSQGRAFTSSYEQYF; CDR3nt: TGTGCCAGCAGTCAGGGAAGGGCCTTCACCTCTTCCTACGAGCAGTACTTC
abundance: -; v_gene: TRBV7-6; j_gene: TRBJ2-2; d_gene: TRBD1; CDR3aa: CASSLGSVGRGIFGELFF; CDR3nt: TGTGCCAGCAGCTTAGGTTCCGTGGGCAGGGGGATCTTCGGGGAGCTGTTTTTT
abundance: once; v_gene: TRBV20-1; j_gene: TRBJ1-2; d_gene: -; CDR3aa: CSARESPDTNYTF; CDR3nt: TGCAGTGCTAGAGAGAGCCCAGATACAAACTACACCTTC
abundance: few; v_gene: TRBV3-1; j_gene: TRBJ1-6; d_gene: -; CDR3aa: CASSPRGSPLHF; CDR3nt: TGTGCCAGCAGCCCCAGGGGTTCACCCCTCCACTTT
abundance: -; v_gene: TRBV28; j_gene: TRBJ1-2; d_gene: -; CDR3aa: CASSPSPGGIYGYTF; CDR3nt: TGTGCCAGCAGCCCCTCCCCTGGGGGCATCTATGGCTACACCTTC